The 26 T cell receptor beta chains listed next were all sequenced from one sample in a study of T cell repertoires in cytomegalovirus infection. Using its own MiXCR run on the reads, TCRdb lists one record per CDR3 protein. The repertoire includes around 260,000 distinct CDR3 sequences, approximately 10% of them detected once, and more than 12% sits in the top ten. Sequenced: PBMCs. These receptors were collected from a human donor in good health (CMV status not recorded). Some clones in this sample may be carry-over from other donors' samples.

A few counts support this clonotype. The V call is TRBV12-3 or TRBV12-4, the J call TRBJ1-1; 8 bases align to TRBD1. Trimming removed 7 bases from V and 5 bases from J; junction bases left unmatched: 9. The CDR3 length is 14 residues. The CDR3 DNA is TGTGCCAGCACCATAGGACAGGGAAAAACTGAAGCTTTCTTT. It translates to CASTIGQGKTEAFF.

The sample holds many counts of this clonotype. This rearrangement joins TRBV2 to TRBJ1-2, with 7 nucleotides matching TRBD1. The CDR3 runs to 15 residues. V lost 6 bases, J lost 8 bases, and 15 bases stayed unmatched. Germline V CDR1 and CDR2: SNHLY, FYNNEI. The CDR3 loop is CASRTDDRVTSGYTF. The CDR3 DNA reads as TGTGCCAGCAGGACCGACGACAGGGTGACCTCCGGCTACACCTTC. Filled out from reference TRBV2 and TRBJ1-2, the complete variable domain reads EPEVTQTPSHQVTQMGQEVILRCVPISNHLYFYWYRQILGQKVEFLVSFYNNEISEKSEIFDDQFSVERPDGSNFTLKIRSTKLEDSAMYFCASRTDDRVTSGYTFGSGTRLTVV.

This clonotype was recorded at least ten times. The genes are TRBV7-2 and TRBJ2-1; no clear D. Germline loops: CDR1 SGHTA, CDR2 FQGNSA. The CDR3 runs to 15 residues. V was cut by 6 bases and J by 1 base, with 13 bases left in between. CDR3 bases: TGTGCCAGCAGGCCCCCGGGCGTTTCCTACAATGAGCAGTTCTTC. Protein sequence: CASRPPGVSYNEQFF.

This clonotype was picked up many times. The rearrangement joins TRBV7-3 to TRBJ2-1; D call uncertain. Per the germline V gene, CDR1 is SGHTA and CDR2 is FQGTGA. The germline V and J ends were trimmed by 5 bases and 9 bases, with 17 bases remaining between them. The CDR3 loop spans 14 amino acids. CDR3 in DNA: TGTGCCAGCAGCCCACAAAGCACGGGTGGTGAGCAGTTCTTC. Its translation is CASSPQSTGGEQFF.

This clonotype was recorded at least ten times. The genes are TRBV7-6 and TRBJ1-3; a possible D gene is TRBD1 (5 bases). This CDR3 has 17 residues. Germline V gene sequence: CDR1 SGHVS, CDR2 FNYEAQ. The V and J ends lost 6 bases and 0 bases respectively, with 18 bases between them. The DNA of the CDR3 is TGTGCCAGCAGGCAACGGGGGGGAAGTTACTCTGGAAACACCATATATTTT. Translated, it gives CASRQRGGSYSGNTIYF.

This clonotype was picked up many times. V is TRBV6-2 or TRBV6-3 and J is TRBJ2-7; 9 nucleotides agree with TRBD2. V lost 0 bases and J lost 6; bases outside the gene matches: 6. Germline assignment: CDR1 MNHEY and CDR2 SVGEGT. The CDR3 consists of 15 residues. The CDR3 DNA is TGTGCCAGCAGTTACTCTAGCGGGGGTTCGGTCGAGCAGTACTTC. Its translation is CASSYSSGGSVEQYF.

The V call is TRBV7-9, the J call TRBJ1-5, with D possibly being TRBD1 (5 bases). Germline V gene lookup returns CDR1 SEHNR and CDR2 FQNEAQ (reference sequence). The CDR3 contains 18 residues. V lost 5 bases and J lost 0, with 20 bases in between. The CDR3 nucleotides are TGTGCCAGCAGCCCCGAAGGGGCAGGACTAAATAGCAATCAGCCCCAGCATTTT. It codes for CASSPEGAGLNSNQPQHF.

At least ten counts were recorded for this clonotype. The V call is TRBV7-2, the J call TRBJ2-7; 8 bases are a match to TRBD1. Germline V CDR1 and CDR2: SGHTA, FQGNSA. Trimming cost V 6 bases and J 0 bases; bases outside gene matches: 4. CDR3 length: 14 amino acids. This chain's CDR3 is CASRPDRGSYEQYF. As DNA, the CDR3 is TGTGCCAGCAGACCCGACAGGGGCTCCTACGAGCAGTACTTC. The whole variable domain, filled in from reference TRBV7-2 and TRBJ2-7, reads GAGVSQSPSNKVTEKGKDVELRCDPISGHTALYWYRQSLGQGLEFLIYFQGNSAPDKSGLPSDRFSAERTGGSVSTLTIQRTQQEDSAVYLCASRPDRGSYEQYFGPGTRLTVT.

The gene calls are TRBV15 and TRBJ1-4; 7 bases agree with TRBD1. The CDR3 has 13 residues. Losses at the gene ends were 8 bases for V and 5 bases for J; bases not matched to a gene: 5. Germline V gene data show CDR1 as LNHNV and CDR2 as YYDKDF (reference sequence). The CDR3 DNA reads TGTGCCACCTCGGACAGGAGGAATGAAAAACTGTTTTTT. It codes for CATSDRRNEKLFF.

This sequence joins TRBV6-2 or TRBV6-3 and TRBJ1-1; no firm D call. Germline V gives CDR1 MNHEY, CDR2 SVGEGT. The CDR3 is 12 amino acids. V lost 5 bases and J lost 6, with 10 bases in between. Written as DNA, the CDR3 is TGTGCCAGCAGTATACTGAGAGCTGAAGCTTTCTTT. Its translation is CASSILRAEAFF.

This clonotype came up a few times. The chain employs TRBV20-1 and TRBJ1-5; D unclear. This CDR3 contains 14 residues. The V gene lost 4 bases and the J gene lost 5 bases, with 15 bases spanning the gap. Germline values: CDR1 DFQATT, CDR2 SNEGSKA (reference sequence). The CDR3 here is CSAIRPAGDQPQHF. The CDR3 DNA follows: TGCAGTGCTATCCGTCCGGCAGGAGATCAGCCCCAGCATTTT.

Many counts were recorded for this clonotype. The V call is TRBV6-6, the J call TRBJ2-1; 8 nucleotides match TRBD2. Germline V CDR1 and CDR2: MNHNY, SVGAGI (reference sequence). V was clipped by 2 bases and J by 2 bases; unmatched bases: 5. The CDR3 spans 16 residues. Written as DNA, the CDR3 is TGTGCCAGCAGTTACGGGGCGGGAGGAACCTACAATGAGCAGTTCTTC. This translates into CASSYGAGGTYNEQFF.

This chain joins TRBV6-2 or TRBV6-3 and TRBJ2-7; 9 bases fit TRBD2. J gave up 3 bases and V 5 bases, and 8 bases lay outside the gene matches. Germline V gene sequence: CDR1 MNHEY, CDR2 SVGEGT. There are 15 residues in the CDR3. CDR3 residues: CASSRLAVLNYEQYF. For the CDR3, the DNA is TGTGCCAGCAGTCGACTAGCGGTCCTAAACTACGAGCAGTACTTC.

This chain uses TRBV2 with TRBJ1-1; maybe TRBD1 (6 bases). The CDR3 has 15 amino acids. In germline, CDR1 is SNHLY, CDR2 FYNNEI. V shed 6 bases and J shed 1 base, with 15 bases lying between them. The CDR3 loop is CASRQPTGPNTEAFF. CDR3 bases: TGTGCCAGCAGACAACCGACAGGACCGAACACTGAAGCTTTCTTT. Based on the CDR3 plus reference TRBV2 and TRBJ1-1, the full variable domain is EPEVTQTPSHQVTQMGQEVILRCVPISNHLYFYWYRQILGQKVEFLVSFYNNEISEKSEIFDDQFSVERPDGSNFTLKIRSTKLEDSAMYFCASRQPTGPNTEAFFGQGTRLTVV.

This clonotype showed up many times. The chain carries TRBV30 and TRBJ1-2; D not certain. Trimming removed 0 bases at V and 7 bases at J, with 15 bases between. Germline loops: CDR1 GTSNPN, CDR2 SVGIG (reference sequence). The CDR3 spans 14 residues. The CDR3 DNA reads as TGTGCCTGGAGTGTACCGGCGGTCTCGGGTGGCTACACCTTC. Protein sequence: CAWSVPAVSGGYTF.

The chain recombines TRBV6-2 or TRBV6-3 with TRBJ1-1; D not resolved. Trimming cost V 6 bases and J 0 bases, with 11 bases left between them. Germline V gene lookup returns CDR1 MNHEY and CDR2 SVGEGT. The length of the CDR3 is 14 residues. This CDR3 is CASRLRTMNTEAFF. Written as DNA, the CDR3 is TGTGCCAGCAGACTACGGACCATGAACACTGAAGCTTTCTTT.

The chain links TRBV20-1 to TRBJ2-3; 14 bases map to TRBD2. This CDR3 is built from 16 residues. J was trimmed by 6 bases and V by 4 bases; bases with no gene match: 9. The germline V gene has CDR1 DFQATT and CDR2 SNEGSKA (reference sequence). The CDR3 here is CSAMGTSGGERDTQYF. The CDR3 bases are TGCAGTGCTATGGGGACTAGCGGGGGAGAGAGGGATACGCAGTATTTT.

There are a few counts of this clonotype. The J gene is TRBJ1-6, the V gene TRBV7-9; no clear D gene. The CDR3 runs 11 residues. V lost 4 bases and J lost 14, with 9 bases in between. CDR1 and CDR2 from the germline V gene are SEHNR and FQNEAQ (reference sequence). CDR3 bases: TGTGCCAGCAGCTCCGCCGGAGCCCTCCACTTT. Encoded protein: CASSSAGALHF.

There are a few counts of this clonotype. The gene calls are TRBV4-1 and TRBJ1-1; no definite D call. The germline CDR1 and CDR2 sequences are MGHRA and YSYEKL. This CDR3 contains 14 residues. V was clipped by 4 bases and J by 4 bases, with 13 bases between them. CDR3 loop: CASSLLNLGTEAFF. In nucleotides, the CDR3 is TGCGCCAGCAGCCTTTTAAATCTGGGCACTGAAGCTTTCTTT.

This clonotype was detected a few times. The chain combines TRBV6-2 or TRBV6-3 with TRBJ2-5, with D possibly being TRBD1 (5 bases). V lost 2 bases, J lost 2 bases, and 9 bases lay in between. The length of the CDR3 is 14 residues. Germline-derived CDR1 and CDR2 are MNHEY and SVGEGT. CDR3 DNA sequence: TGTGCCAGCAGTTACCCGACAGCACAAGAGACCCAGTACTTC. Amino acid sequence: CASSYPTAQETQYF.

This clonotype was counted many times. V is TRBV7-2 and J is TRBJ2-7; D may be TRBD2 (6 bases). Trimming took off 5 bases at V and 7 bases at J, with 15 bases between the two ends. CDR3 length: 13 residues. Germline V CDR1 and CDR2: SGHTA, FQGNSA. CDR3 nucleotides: TGTGCCAGCAGCCCCGGACTATTTAGAGAGCAGTACTTC. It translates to CASSPGLFREQYF.

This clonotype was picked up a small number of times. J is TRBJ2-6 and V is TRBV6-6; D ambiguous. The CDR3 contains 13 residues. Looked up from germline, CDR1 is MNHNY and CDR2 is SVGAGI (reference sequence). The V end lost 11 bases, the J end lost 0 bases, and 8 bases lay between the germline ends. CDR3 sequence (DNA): TGTGCCGTTCGGTCCTCTGGGGCCAACGTCCTGACTTTC. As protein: CAVRSSGANVLTF.

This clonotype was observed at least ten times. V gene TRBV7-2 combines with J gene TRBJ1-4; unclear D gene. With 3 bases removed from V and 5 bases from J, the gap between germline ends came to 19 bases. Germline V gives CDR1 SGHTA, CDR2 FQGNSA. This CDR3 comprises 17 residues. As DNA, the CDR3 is TGTGCCAGCAGCTTCCGTGCCGGCTCCGGTTACAATGAAAAACTGTTTTTT. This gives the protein CASSFRAGSGYNEKLFF. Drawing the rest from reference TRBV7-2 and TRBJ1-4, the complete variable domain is GAGVSQSPSNKVTEKGKDVELRCDPISGHTALYWYRQSLGQGLEFLIYFQGNSAPDKSGLPSDRFSAERTGGSVSTLTIQRTQQEDSAVYLCASSFRAGSGYNEKLFFGSGTQLSVL.

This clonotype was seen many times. CDR3 amino acids: CASSFGQEGMPQHF. CDR3 in DNA: TGTGCCAGCAGCTTCGGACAGGAGGGTATGCCCCAGCATTTT. This chain uses TRBV7-9 with TRBJ1-5; 7 bases fit TRBD1. V dropped 3 bases and J dropped 9; count of bases not matched to a gene: 8. The germline CDR1 and CDR2 sequences are SEHNR and FQNEAQ (reference sequence). This CDR3 is built from 14 residues.

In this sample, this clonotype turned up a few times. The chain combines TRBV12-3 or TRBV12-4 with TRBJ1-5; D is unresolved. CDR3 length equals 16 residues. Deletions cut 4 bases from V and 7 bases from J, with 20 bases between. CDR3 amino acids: CASSSHAVRMLQPQHF. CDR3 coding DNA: TGTGCCAGCAGTTCCCACGCGGTCCGGATGCTCCAGCCCCAGCATTTT.

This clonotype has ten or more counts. CDR3 nucleotides: TGTGCCAGCAGCAGACTAGCGATTGATACGCAGTATTTT. This translates into CASSRLAIDTQYF. The V and J genes are TRBV11-2 and TRBJ2-3; 8 nucleotides agree with TRBD2. In germline, CDR1 is SGHAT, CDR2 FQNNGV. With V trimmed by 5 bases and J by 6 bases, 4 bases remained unmatched. The CDR3 consists of 13 residues. The variable domain in full, completed from reference TRBV11-2 and TRBJ2-3, reads EAGVAQSPRYKIIEKRQSVAFWCNPISGHATLYWYQQILGQGPKLLIQFQNNGVVDDSQLPKDRFSAERLKGVDSTLKIQPAKLEDSAVYLCASSRLAIDTQYFGPGTRLTVL.